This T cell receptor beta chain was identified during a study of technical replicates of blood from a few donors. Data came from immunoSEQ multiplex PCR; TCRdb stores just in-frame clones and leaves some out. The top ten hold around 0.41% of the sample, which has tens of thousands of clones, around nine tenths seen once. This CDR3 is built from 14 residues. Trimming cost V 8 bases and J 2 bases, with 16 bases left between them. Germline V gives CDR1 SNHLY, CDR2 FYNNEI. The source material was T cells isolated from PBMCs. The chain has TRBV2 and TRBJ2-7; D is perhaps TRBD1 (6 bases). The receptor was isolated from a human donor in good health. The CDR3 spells CASDLTGPTYEQYF. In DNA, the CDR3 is TGTGCCAGCGACCTGACAGGCCCTACCTACGAGCAGTACTTC.